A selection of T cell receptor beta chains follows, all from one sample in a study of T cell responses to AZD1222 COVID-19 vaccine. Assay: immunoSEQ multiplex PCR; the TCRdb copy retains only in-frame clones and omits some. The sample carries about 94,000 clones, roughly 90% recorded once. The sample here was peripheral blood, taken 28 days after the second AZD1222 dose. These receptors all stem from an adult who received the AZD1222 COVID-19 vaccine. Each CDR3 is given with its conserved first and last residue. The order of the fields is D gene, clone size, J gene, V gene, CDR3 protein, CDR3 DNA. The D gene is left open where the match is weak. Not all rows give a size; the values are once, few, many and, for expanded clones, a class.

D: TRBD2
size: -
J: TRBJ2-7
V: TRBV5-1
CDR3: CASSFGDYLYEQYF
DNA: TGCGCCAGCAGCTTCGGGGACTATCTCTACGAGCAGTACTTC

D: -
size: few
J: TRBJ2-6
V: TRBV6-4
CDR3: CASSDSGAGANVLTF
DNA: TGTGCCAGCAGTGACTCAGGGGCTGGGGCCAACGTCCTGACTTTC

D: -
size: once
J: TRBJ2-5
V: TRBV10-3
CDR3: CAISDPGSKETQYF
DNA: TGTGCCATCAGTGACCCGGGATCTAAAGAGACCCAGTACTTC

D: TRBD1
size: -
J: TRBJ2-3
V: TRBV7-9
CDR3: CASSQGRTGPTATQYF
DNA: TGTGCCAGCAGCCAGGGAAGGACAGGGCCCACGGCTACGCAGTATTTT

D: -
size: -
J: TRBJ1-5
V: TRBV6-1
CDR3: CASSEIGRYQPQHF
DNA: TGTGCCAGCAGTGAAATTGGAAGGTATCAGCCCCAGCATTTT

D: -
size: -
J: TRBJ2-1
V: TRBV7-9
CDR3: CASSYPGVEQFF
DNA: TGTGCCAGCAGCTACCCGGGGGTTGAGCAGTTCTTC

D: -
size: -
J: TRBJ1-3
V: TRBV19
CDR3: CASSIGTWGNTIYF
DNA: TGTGCCAGTAGTATTGGGACATGGGGAAACACCATATATTTT

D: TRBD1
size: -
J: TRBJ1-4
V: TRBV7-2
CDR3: CASSLGQGILDEKLFF
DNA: TGTGCCAGCAGCTTAGGACAGGGTATTTTAGATGAAAAACTGTTTTTT

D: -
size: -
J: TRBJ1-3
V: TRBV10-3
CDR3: CATRGGNGNTIYF
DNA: TGTGCCACCCGGGGTGGAAATGGAAACACCATATATTTT

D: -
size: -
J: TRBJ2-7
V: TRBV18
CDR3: CASSSSSYEQYF
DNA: TGTGCCAGCTCATCGAGCTCCTACGAGCAGTACTTC

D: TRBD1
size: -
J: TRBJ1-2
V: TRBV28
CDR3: CASSLSLGDSPNTF
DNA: TGTGCCAGCAGTTTATCCTTAGGGGACAGCCCGAACACCTTC

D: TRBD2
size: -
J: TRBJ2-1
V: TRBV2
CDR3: CASSVSGGYNEQFF
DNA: TGTGCCAGCAGCGTTAGCGGGGGATACAATGAGCAGTTCTTC

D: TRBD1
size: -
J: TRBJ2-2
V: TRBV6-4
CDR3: CASRGQGNTGELFF
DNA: TGTGCCAGCAGGGGACAGGGGAACACCGGGGAGCTGTTTTTT

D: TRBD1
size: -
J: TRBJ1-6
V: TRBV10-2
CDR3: CASSDSGTENSPLHF
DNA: TGCGCCAGCAGTGACTCCGGGACAGAGAATTCACCCCTCCACTTT

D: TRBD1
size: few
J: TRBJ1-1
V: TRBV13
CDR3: CASSTLTGASEAFF
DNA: TGTGCCAGCAGCACCCTGACAGGGGCCAGTGAAGCTTTCTTT

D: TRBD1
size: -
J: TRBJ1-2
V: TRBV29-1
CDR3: CSVGQGSIYGYTF
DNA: TGCAGCGTCGGACAGGGGAGCATATATGGCTACACCTTC

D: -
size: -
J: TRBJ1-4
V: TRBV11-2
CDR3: CASSAGYEKLFF
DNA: TGTGCCAGCAGCGCCGGTTATGAAAAACTGTTTTTT

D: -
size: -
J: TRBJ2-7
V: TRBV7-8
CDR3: CASSLGSGSYEQYF
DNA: TGTGCCAGCAGCTTAGGTTCGGGCTCCTACGAGCAGTACTTC

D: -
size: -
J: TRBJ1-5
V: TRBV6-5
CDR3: CASSYSSRNQPQHF
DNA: TGTGCCAGCAGTTACAGCAGTCGAAATCAGCCCCAGCATTTT

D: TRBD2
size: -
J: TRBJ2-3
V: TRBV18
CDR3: CASSSPWTSGSSTDTQYF
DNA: TGTGCCAGCTCCTCTCCTTGGACTAGCGGGAGTAGCACAGATACGCAGTATTTT

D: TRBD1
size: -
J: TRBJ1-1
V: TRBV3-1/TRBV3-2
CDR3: CASSQIQGWNTEAFF
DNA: TGTGCCAGCAGCCAAATACAGGGGTGGAACACTGAAGCTTTCTTT

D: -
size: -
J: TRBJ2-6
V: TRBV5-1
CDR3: CASSLGVETYSGANVLTF
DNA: TGCGCCAGCAGCTTGGGGGTAGAAACTTACTCTGGGGCCAACGTCCTGACTTTC

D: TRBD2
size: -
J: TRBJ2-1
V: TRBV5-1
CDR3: CASSLEAGGVNEQFF
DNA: TGCGCCAGCAGCCTCGAGGCGGGAGGGGTCAATGAGCAGTTCTTC

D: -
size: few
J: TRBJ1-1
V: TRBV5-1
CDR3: CASSLWGEGQGTEAFF
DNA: TGCGCCAGCAGCTTGTGGGGTGAGGGGCAGGGCACTGAAGCTTTCTTT

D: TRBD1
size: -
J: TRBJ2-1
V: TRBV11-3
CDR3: CASSSRDRDGGRDEQFF
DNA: TGTGCCAGCAGCTCCCGGGACAGGGATGGCGGGCGGGATGAGCAGTTCTTC

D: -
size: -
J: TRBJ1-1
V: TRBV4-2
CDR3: CASIDDTGTANTEAFF
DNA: TGTGCCAGCATCGACGACACGGGGACGGCGAACACTGAAGCTTTCTTT

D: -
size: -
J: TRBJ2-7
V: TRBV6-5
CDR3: CASHSSSDGLEQYF
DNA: TGTGCCAGCCATAGTTCCTCGGACGGCCTAGAGCAGTACTTC

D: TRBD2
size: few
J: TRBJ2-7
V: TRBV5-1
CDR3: CASSPAPSGSAYEQYF
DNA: TGCGCCAGCAGCCCGGCCCCTAGCGGGAGTGCCTACGAGCAGTACTTC

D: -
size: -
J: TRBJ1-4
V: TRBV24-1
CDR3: CATSAGLNEKLFF
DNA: TGTGCCACCTCAGCGGGGTTGAATGAAAAACTGTTTTTT

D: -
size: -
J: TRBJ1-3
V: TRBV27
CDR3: CASSLSPFLAGNTIYF
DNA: TGTGCCAGCAGTTTATCTCCATTCCTCGCTGGAAACACCATATATTTT

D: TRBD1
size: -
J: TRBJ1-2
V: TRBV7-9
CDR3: CASSKDRGHVGYTF
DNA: TGTGCCAGCAGCAAGGACAGGGGGCACGTTGGCTACACCTTC

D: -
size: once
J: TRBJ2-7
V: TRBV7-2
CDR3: CASSFSGENYEQYF
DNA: TGTGCCAGCAGCTTTAGCGGAGAGAACTACGAGCAGTACTTC

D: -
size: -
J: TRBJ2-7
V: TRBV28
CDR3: CASSLGQPPYEQYF
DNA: TGTGCCAGCAGTCTCGGACAGCCCCCTTACGAGCAGTACTTC

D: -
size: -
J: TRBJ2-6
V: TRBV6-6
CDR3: CASQSSGANVLTF
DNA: TGTGCCAGCCAGAGCTCTGGGGCCAACGTCCTGACTTTC

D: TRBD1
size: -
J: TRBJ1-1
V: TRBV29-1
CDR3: CSGTGTGVGNTEAFF
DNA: TGCAGCGGTACCGGGACAGGGGTCGGGAACACTGAAGCTTTCTTT

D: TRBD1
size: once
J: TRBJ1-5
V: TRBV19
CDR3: CASSEQGGSNQPQHF
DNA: TGTGCCAGTAGTGAACAGGGGGGGAGCAATCAGCCCCAGCATTTT

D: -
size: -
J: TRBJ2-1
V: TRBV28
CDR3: CASSRMFANNEQFF
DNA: TGTGCCAGCAGCCGGATGTTTGCCAACAATGAGCAGTTCTTC

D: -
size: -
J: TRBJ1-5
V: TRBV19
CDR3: CASSLGAVQPQHF
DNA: TGTGCCAGTAGTCTCGGGGCCGTCCAGCCCCAGCATTTT

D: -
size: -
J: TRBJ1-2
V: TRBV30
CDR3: CAWSPSAQDSRYGYTF
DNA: TGTGCCTGGAGTCCGTCTGCCCAGGACAGTCGCTATGGCTACACCTTC

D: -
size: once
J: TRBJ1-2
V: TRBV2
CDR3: CASSYSNYGYTF
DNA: TGTGCCAGCAGTTACTCTAATTATGGCTACACCTTC